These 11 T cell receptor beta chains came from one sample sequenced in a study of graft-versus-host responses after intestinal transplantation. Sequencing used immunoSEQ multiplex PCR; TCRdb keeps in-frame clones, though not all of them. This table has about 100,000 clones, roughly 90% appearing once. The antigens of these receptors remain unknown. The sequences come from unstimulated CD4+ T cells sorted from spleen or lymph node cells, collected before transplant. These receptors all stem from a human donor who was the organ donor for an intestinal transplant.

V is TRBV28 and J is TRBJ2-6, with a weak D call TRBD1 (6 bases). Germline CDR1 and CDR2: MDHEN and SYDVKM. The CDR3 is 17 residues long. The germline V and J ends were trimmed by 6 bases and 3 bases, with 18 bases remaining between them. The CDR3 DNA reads TGTGCCAGCAGCTCAACCCTCAGGGGAAGTGGGGCCAACGTCCTGACTTTC. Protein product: CASSSTLRGSGANVLTF.

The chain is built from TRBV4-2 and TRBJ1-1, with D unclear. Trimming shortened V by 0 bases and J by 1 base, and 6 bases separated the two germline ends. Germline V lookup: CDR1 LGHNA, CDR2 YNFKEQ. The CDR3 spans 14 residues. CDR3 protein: CASSQDFGNTEAFF. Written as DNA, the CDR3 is TGTGCCAGCAGCCAAGATTTCGGGAACACTGAAGCTTTCTTT.

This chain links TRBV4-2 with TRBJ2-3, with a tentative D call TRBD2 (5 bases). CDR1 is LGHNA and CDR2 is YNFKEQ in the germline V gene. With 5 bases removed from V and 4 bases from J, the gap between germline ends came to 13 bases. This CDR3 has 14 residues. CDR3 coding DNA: TGTGCCAGCAGCGTGAGGGCCCAGGCAGATACGCAGTATTTT. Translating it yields CASSVRAQADTQYF.

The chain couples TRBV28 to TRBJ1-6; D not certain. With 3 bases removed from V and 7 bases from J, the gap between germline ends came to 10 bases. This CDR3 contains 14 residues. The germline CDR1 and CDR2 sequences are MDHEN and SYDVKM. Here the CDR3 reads CASSFGKGNSPLHF. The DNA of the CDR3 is TGTGCCAGCAGTTTTGGGAAAGGGAATTCACCCCTCCACTTT.

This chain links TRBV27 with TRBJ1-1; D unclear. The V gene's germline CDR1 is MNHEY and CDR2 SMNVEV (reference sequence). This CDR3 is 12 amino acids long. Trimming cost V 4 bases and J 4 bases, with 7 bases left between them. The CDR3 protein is CASSSVGTEAFF. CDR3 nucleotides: TGTGCCAGCAGTTCGGTCGGCACTGAAGCTTTCTTT.

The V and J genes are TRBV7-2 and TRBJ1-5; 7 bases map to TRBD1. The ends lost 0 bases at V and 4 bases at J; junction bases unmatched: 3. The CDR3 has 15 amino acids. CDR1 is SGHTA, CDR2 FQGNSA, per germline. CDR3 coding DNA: TGTGCCAGCAGCTTAGCGGGACAGATTAATCAGCCCCAGCATTTT. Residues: CASSLAGQINQPQHF.

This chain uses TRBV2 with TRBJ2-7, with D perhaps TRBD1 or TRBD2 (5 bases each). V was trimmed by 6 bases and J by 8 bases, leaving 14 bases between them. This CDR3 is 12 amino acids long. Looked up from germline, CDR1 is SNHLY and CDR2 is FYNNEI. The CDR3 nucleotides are TGTGCCAGCAGCCCAGATCGGGGCCAGCAGTACTTC. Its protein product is CASSPDRGQQYF.

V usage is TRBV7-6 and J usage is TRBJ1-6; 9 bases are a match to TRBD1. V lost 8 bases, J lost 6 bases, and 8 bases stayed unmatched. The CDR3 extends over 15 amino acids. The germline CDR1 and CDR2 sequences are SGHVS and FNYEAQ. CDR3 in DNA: TGTGCCAGCCAACCCGGGACAGGGTTTAATTCACCCCTCCACTTT. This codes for CASQPGTGFNSPLHF.

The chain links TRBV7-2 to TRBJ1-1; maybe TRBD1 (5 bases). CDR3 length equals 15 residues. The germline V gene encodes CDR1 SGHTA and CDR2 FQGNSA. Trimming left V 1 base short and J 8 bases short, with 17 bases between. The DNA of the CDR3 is TGTGCCAGCAGCTTAGAAGGCGGGGCGGCTTGGGAAGCTTTCTTT. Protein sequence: CASSLEGGAAWEAFF.

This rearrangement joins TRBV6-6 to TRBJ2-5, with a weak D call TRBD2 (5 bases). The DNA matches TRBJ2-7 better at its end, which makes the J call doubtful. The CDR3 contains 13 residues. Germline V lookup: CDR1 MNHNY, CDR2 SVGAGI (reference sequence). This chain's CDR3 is CASSYSGVGEQYF. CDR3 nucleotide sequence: TGTGCCAGCAGTTACTCCGGGGTGGGCGAGCAGTACTTC.

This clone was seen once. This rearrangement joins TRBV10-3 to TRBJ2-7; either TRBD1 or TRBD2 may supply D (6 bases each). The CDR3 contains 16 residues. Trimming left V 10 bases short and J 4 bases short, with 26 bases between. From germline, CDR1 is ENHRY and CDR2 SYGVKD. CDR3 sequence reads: CATEAGGPTWSYEQYF. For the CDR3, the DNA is TGTGCCACCGAGGCTGGGGGGCCCACATGGAGTTACGAGCAGTACTTC.